These T cell receptor beta chains were read from a single sample in a study of T cell changes during pregnancy in multiple sclerosis. Libraries were prepared by immunoSEQ multiplex PCR; TCRdb keeps only in-frame clonotypes and omits some of them. The sample gives over 80,000 clones, approximately 90% of which show up once; around 0.78% is in the top ten. Here the sequenced sample was peripheral blood, taken in the second trimester of pregnancy. These receptors were taken from a female donor in good health, enrolled as a control in a pregnancy study. Both conserved end residues are part of each CDR3. D genes are given only for firm matches. The size of a clone is reported for some rows only, either as once, few or many, or as a class for expanded clones.

CDR3aa: CASSSRQGVTNEKLFF
CDR3nt: TGTGCCAGCAGCAGTCGACAGGGGGTAACTAATGAAAAACTGTTTTTT
len: 16
j_gene: TRBJ1-4
d_gene: TRBD1
abundance: NA
v_gene: TRBV7-9

CDR3aa: CASSYGRLGPGELFF
CDR3nt: TGTGCCAGCAGTTACGGGAGGTTGGGCCCCGGGGAGCTGTTTTTT
len: 15
j_gene: TRBJ2-2
d_gene: NA
abundance: once
v_gene: TRBV6-5

CDR3aa: CAWIVQLNTEAFF
CDR3nt: TGTGCCTGGATTGTCCAGTTGAACACTGAAGCTTTCTTT
len: 13
j_gene: TRBJ1-1
d_gene: NA
abundance: NA
v_gene: TRBV30

CDR3aa: CATVTGSDEQFF
CDR3nt: TGTGCCACCGTGACAGGGAGCGATGAGCAGTTCTTC
len: 12
j_gene: TRBJ2-1
d_gene: TRBD1
abundance: NA
v_gene: TRBV5-4

CDR3aa: CASSFYSPAPGGYNEQFF
CDR3nt: TGTGCCAGCAGTTTCTACTCTCCCGCCCCGGGAGGTTACAATGAGCAGTTCTTC
len: 18
j_gene: TRBJ2-1
d_gene: TRBD2
abundance: once
v_gene: TRBV28

CDR3aa: CASSPQTGGTYNEQFF
CDR3nt: TGTGCCAGCTCACCCCAAACAGGGGGCACCTACAATGAGCAGTTCTTC
len: 16
j_gene: TRBJ2-1
d_gene: TRBD1
abundance: NA
v_gene: TRBV18

CDR3aa: CATSRGTSGRLSYEQYF
CDR3nt: TGTGCCACCAGCAGAGGGACTAGCGGGAGACTCTCCTACGAGCAGTACTTC
len: 17
j_gene: TRBJ2-7
d_gene: TRBD2
abundance: NA
v_gene: TRBV15

CDR3aa: CSTTSGTGNTEAFF
CDR3nt: TGCAGCACCACGTCCGGGACAGGAAACACTGAAGCTTTCTTT
len: 14
j_gene: TRBJ1-1
d_gene: TRBD1
abundance: NA
v_gene: TRBV29-1

CDR3aa: CASSFTAQPYNEQFF
CDR3nt: TGCGCCAGCAGCTTTACAGCCCAACCTTACAATGAGCAGTTCTTC
len: 15
j_gene: TRBJ2-1
d_gene: NA
abundance: NA
v_gene: TRBV5-1

CDR3aa: CASRAGGGNQPQHF
CDR3nt: TGTGCCAGCCGGGCGGGCGGGGGCAATCAGCCCCAGCATTTT
len: 14
j_gene: TRBJ1-5
d_gene: NA
abundance: NA
v_gene: TRBV2

CDR3aa: CATSSGQGAPTGELFF
CDR3nt: TGTGCCACCAGCAGTGGACAGGGGGCTCCCACCGGGGAGCTGTTTTTT
len: 16
j_gene: TRBJ2-2
d_gene: TRBD1
abundance: NA
v_gene: TRBV15

CDR3aa: CASSLGPNRNQPQHF
CDR3nt: TGTGCCAGCAGCTTAGGTCCTAACAGGAATCAGCCCCAGCATTTT
len: 15
j_gene: TRBJ1-5
d_gene: NA
abundance: NA
v_gene: TRBV11-2

CDR3aa: CASSSRGGVVETQYF
CDR3nt: TGTGCCAGTAGCTCCCGCGGGGGGGTGGTGGAGACCCAGTACTTC
len: 15
j_gene: TRBJ2-5
d_gene: TRBD2
abundance: NA
v_gene: TRBV19

CDR3aa: CASSHRQGPTEAFF
CDR3nt: TGCGCCAGCAGCCACCGGCAGGGCCCCACTGAAGCTTTCTTT
len: 14
j_gene: TRBJ1-1
d_gene: NA
abundance: NA
v_gene: TRBV4-3

CDR3aa: CASSQAAGANTEAFF
CDR3nt: TGCGCCAGCAGCCAAGCCGCAGGGGCAAACACTGAAGCTTTCTTT
len: 15
j_gene: TRBJ1-1
d_gene: NA
abundance: NA
v_gene: TRBV4-1

CDR3aa: CASSYSEDKSTEAFF
CDR3nt: TGTGCCAGCAGTTACTCCGAGGACAAGAGCACTGAAGCTTTCTTT
len: 15
j_gene: TRBJ1-1
d_gene: NA
abundance: NA
v_gene: TRBV6-5

CDR3aa: CASSWTSSETQYF
CDR3nt: TGTGCCAGCAGTTGGACTAGCAGCGAGACCCAGTACTTC
len: 13
j_gene: TRBJ2-5
d_gene: TRBD2
abundance: NA
v_gene: TRBV6-1

CDR3aa: CASSYRLAGRFEQYF
CDR3nt: TGTGCCAGCAGTTACCGACTAGCGGGACGGTTCGAGCAGTACTTC
len: 15
j_gene: TRBJ2-7
d_gene: TRBD2
abundance: NA
v_gene: TRBV6-5

CDR3aa: CASSRGYRATETQYF
CDR3nt: TGTGCCAGCAGTAGGGGATACAGGGCGACGGAGACCCAGTACTTC
len: 15
j_gene: TRBJ2-5
d_gene: NA
abundance: NA
v_gene: TRBV6-1

CDR3aa: CASSPLPANYGYTF
CDR3nt: TGCGCCAGCAGCCCTCTTCCAGCTAACTATGGCTACACCTTC
len: 14
j_gene: TRBJ1-2
d_gene: NA
abundance: once
v_gene: TRBV5-1

CDR3aa: CASSDIRTGNTEAFF
CDR3nt: TGTGCCAGCAGTGACATAAGGACGGGGAATACTGAAGCTTTCTTT
len: 15
j_gene: TRBJ1-1
d_gene: NA
abundance: NA
v_gene: TRBV2

CDR3aa: CAISAQGAGEKLFF
CDR3nt: TGTGCCATCAGTGCACAGGGGGCCGGAGAAAAACTGTTTTTT
len: 14
j_gene: TRBJ1-4
d_gene: TRBD1
abundance: NA
v_gene: TRBV10-3

CDR3aa: CAISEGQGATGELFF
CDR3nt: TGTGCCATCAGTGAGGGACAGGGCGCGACCGGGGAGCTGTTTTTT
len: 15
j_gene: TRBJ2-2
d_gene: TRBD1
abundance: NA
v_gene: TRBV10-3

CDR3aa: CASSPGTEETQYF
CDR3nt: TGTGCCAGCTCACCAGGAACGGAGGAGACCCAGTACTTC
len: 13
j_gene: TRBJ2-5
d_gene: NA
abundance: NA
v_gene: TRBV18

CDR3aa: CASSLEAALGYTF
CDR3nt: TGCGCCAGCAGCTTGGAGGCGGCCCTAGGCTACACCTTC
len: 13
j_gene: TRBJ1-2
d_gene: NA
abundance: NA
v_gene: TRBV5-1

CDR3aa: CASSHPTGEGYTF
CDR3nt: TGTGCCAGCAGCCACCCGACAGGGGAAGGCTACACCTTC
len: 13
j_gene: TRBJ1-2
d_gene: TRBD1
abundance: NA
v_gene: TRBV14

CDR3aa: CASSEWSADEKLFF
CDR3nt: TGTGCCAGCAGTGAGTGGTCCGCGGATGAAAAACTGTTTTTT
len: 14
j_gene: TRBJ1-4
d_gene: NA
abundance: NA
v_gene: TRBV25-1

CDR3aa: CASSLKTSTYTGELFF
CDR3nt: TGCGCCAGCAGCTTAAAGACTAGTACGTACACCGGGGAGCTGTTTTTT
len: 16
j_gene: TRBJ2-2
d_gene: NA
abundance: once
v_gene: TRBV5-1

CDR3aa: CSVVRTGTSYEQYF
CDR3nt: TGCAGCGTTGTCCGGACAGGGACCTCCTACGAGCAGTACTTC
len: 14
j_gene: TRBJ2-7
d_gene: TRBD1
abundance: NA
v_gene: TRBV29-1

CDR3aa: CASRSGQGVLSGNTIYF
CDR3nt: TGTGCCAGCAGGAGCGGACAGGGCGTCCTCTCTGGAAACACCATATATTTT
len: 17
j_gene: TRBJ1-3
d_gene: TRBD1
abundance: NA
v_gene: TRBV27

CDR3aa: CASSPEGDYGYTF
CDR3nt: TGTGCCAGCTCACCAGAGGGGGACTATGGCTACACCTTC
len: 13
j_gene: TRBJ1-2
d_gene: NA
abundance: NA
v_gene: TRBV18

CDR3aa: CASSRSGIGETQYF
CDR3nt: TGTGCCAGCTCCCGTAGCGGGATCGGGGAGACCCAGTACTTC
len: 14
j_gene: TRBJ2-5
d_gene: TRBD2
abundance: NA
v_gene: TRBV18

CDR3aa: CASSLSFGGASEQYF
CDR3nt: TGTGCCAGCAGCTTGTCTTTTGGGGGGGCGAGCGAGCAGTACTTC
len: 15
j_gene: TRBJ2-7
d_gene: NA
abundance: once
v_gene: TRBV5-4

CDR3aa: CASSYSSQVGSPLHF
CDR3nt: TGTGCCAGCAGTTACTCGTCCCAGGTTGGTTCACCCCTCCACTTT
len: 15
j_gene: TRBJ1-6
d_gene: NA
abundance: NA
v_gene: TRBV6-6

CDR3aa: CASSSYPDYGYTF
CDR3nt: TGTGCCAGCAGCTCCTATCCGGACTATGGCTACACCTTC
len: 13
j_gene: TRBJ1-2
d_gene: NA
abundance: NA
v_gene: TRBV5-5

CDR3aa: CASSWGAGGLNTEAFF
CDR3nt: TGTGCCAGCAGTTGGGGGGCAGGGGGATTGAACACTGAAGCTTTCTTT
len: 16
j_gene: TRBJ1-1
d_gene: TRBD1
abundance: NA
v_gene: TRBV28

CDR3aa: CASSLGTGAITGYTF
CDR3nt: TGTGCCAGCAGCTTGGGGACAGGGGCGATAACTGGCTACACCTTC
len: 15
j_gene: TRBJ1-2
d_gene: TRBD1
abundance: NA
v_gene: TRBV7-2

CDR3aa: CASSLIGTSGGYEQYF
CDR3nt: TGTGCCAGCAGCTTAATTGGGACTAGCGGGGGCTACGAGCAGTACTTC
len: 16
j_gene: TRBJ2-7
d_gene: TRBD2
abundance: NA
v_gene: TRBV7-2

CDR3aa: CASSTDRGDQPQHF
CDR3nt: TGTGCCAGCAGTACGGACAGGGGTGATCAGCCCCAGCATTTT
len: 14
j_gene: TRBJ1-5
d_gene: TRBD1
abundance: NA
v_gene: TRBV6-5

CDR3aa: CASSLTGADTEAFF
CDR3nt: TGTGCCAGTAGTTTGACAGGGGCGGACACTGAAGCTTTCTTT
len: 14
j_gene: TRBJ1-1
d_gene: TRBD1
abundance: NA
v_gene: TRBV19

CDR3aa: CASSRGGTGGTYEQFF
CDR3nt: TGCGCCAGCAGCCGCGGGGGGACAGGGGGGACATATGAGCAGTTCTTC
len: 16
j_gene: TRBJ2-1
d_gene: TRBD1
abundance: NA
v_gene: TRBV5-1

CDR3aa: CASSLNQPQHF
CDR3nt: TGTGCCAGCAGTCTGAATCAGCCCCAGCATTTT
len: 11
j_gene: TRBJ1-5
d_gene: NA
abundance: NA
v_gene: TRBV2

CDR3aa: CASGLATGWAALGNQPQHF
CDR3nt: TGTGCTAGTGGTTTGGCCACAGGGTGGGCCGCTTTAGGCAATCAGCCCCAGCATTTT
len: 19
j_gene: TRBJ1-5
d_gene: NA
abundance: NA
v_gene: TRBV12-5

CDR3aa: CASSFSDGYTF
CDR3nt: TGTGCCAGCAGTTTCAGCGATGGCTACACCTTC
len: 11
j_gene: TRBJ1-2
d_gene: NA
abundance: once
v_gene: TRBV27

CDR3aa: CASSQLTGSPQYF
CDR3nt: TGTGCCAGCAGTCAACTGACAGGGTCCCCCCAGTACTTC
len: 13
j_gene: TRBJ2-5
d_gene: TRBD1
abundance: NA
v_gene: TRBV6-5

CDR3aa: CASSSDRSGINYGYTF
CDR3nt: TGCGCCAGCAGTTCTGACAGGTCAGGGATTAACTATGGCTACACCTTC
len: 16
j_gene: TRBJ1-2
d_gene: NA
abundance: NA
v_gene: TRBV5-1

CDR3aa: CASSLTGGGSGANVLTF
CDR3nt: TGTGCCAGCAGCTTGACAGGGGGGGGCTCTGGGGCCAACGTCCTGACTTTC
len: 17
j_gene: TRBJ2-6
d_gene: TRBD1
abundance: NA
v_gene: TRBV7-2

CDR3aa: CASSYSRSNYGYTF
CDR3nt: TGTGCCAGCAGTTACTCTAGATCTAACTATGGCTACACCTTC
len: 14
j_gene: TRBJ1-2
d_gene: NA
abundance: NA
v_gene: TRBV6-5

CDR3aa: CASSQEVSWVQYF
CDR3nt: TGCGCCAGCAGCCAAGAGGTTAGCTGGGTGCAGTACTTC
len: 13
j_gene: TRBJ2-7
d_gene: NA
abundance: NA
v_gene: TRBV4-3

CDR3aa: CASSLEGRVGQPQHF
CDR3nt: TGTGCCAGCAGCTTGGAGGGGAGGGTTGGTCAGCCCCAGCATTTT
len: 15
j_gene: TRBJ1-5
d_gene: NA
abundance: NA
v_gene: TRBV7-9

CDR3aa: CASSFNRDRVAGYTF
CDR3nt: TGTGCCAGCAGTTTCAACCGGGACAGGGTCGCTGGCTACACCTTC
len: 15
j_gene: TRBJ1-2
d_gene: TRBD1
abundance: NA
v_gene: TRBV27

CDR3aa: CASSPAGIGYGYTF
CDR3nt: TGTGCCAGCAGCCCGGCGGGAATTGGCTATGGCTACACCTTC
len: 14
j_gene: TRBJ1-2
d_gene: NA
abundance: once
v_gene: TRBV7-2

CDR3aa: CASSLDQDSGANVLTF
CDR3nt: TGTGCCAGCAGCTTGGATCAGGACTCTGGGGCCAACGTCCTGACTTTC
len: 16
j_gene: TRBJ2-6
d_gene: NA
abundance: NA
v_gene: TRBV5-4